This TCR beta chain was sequenced for a study of identical twins. Study conclusions and caveats: The study drew conclusions from cross-sectional statistical analysis, not from following the same donors. Insertion counts were lower in abundant cord blood beta clonotypes, a trend that memory repertoires did not show.

Regarding this clonotype: Its target is unknown.

cDNA carried unique molecular identifiers, and a universal primer site was added by template switching. TCRdb re-analysed the 5' RACE reads in MiXCR, keeping a single row per CDR3 protein. The sample records fewer than 550,000 distinct CDR3 sequences, 13% to 15% being singletons. In addition, the sample was reused for a study of yellow fever vaccine responses in identical twins. This second study says: Twins reportedly had a vaccine T cell response that seemed partly convergent, partly personalized.

The receptor's source is a woman between 18 and 29 years old in good health. Sequenced input: CD4+ T cells sorted from blood.

The CDR3 reads CSGKRTDYNEQFF. In DNA, the CDR3 is TGCAGCGGGAAGCGGACTGATTACAATGAGCAGTTCTTC. V usage is TRBV29-1 and J usage is TRBJ2-1, with a weak D call TRBD2 (5 bases). CDR1 and CDR2 from the germline V gene are SQVTM and ANQGSEA. The CDR3 is 13 residues long. Trimming left V 7 bases short and J 4 bases short, with 14 bases between.